The 24 T cell receptor beta chains in this list originate from one sample, sequenced in a study of CD8 T cells in Susac syndrome. Reverse transcription of roughly 0.5 to 1 ug RNA used random hexamers. From the immunoSEQ multiplex PCR reads, TCRdb called clonotypes with MiXCR, one entry per CDR3 protein. The repertoire holds around 130,000 distinct CDR3 sequences, with approximately 90% as singletons. What was sequenced was CD8+ T cells from PBMCs. These receptors came from a human donor with multiple sclerosis.

The rearrangement links TRBV5-1 to TRBJ2-7, with 12 bases lining up with TRBD1. The ends lost 4 bases at V and 2 bases at J; junction bases unmatched: 4. CDR1 is SGHRS and CDR2 is YFSETQ in the germline V gene. The CDR3 has 15 amino acids. In DNA, the CDR3 is TGCGCCAGCAGCCAGGGACAGGGGGCTGCCTACGAGCAGTACTTC. It encodes CASSQGQGAAYEQYF. The variable domain in full, completed from reference TRBV5-1 and TRBJ2-7, reads KAGVTQTPRYLIKTRGQQVTLSCSPISGHRSVSWYQQTPGQGLQFLFEYFSETQRNKGNFPGRFSGRQFSNSRSEMNVSTLELGDSALYLCASSQGQGAAYEQYFGPGTRLTVT.

The chain uses TRBV7-9 and TRBJ1-2, with 7 bases identical to TRBD1. This CDR3 is built from 14 residues. CDR1 is SEHNR and CDR2 is FQNEAQ in the germline V gene (reference sequence). V lost 4 bases and J lost 4; bases outside the gene matches: 6. The CDR3 reads CASSSPGQSYGYTF. In nucleotides, the CDR3 is TGTGCCAGCAGCTCACCGGGACAGAGCTATGGCTACACCTTC.

The chain is built from TRBV12-3 or TRBV12-4 and TRBJ2-2; TRBD2 agrees at 9 bases. This CDR3 spans 16 amino acids. V lost 3 bases, J lost 4 bases, and 6 bases stayed unmatched. The CDR3 spells CASSFPSGMVTGELFF. The CDR3 DNA reads as TGTGCCAGCAGTTTCCCTAGCGGGATGGTCACCGGGGAGCTGTTTTTT.

This clonotype has a handful of counts. The V and J genes are TRBV19 and TRBJ2-7; D may be TRBD1 (5 bases). The length of the CDR3 is 15 residues. Germline V lookup: CDR1 LNHDA, CDR2 SQIVND (reference sequence). Trimming left V 6 bases short and J 4 bases short, with 19 bases between. CDR3 protein: CASRSGHGNPYEQYF. In nucleotides, the CDR3 is TGTGCCAGTAGAAGTGGACACGGAAACCCTTACGAGCAGTACTTC.

V is TRBV2 and J is TRBJ2-1; D unresolved. The CDR3 extends over 12 amino acids. Trimming cost V 6 bases and J 4 bases, with 7 bases left between them. Germline assignment: CDR1 SNHLY and CDR2 FYNNEI. CDR3 DNA: TGTGCCAGCAGGGTAGCTTACAATGAGCAGTTCTTC. Translation: CASRVAYNEQFF.

This sequence joins TRBV6-5 and TRBJ2-2, with D possibly TRBD2 on 5 matching bases. CDR3 length equals 15 residues. Germline V gene sequence: CDR1 MNHEY, CDR2 SVGAGI. Trimming stripped 5 bases from V and 8 bases from J, with 18 bases between. The chain's CDR3 is CASSTPARASGELFF. The CDR3 nucleotides read TGTGCCAGCAGTACCCCCGCGCGGGCCTCAGGGGAGCTGTTTTTT.

The gene calls are TRBV9 and TRBJ1-2, with D possibly matching TRBD1 (6 bases). Per germline, CDR1 SGDLS and CDR2 YYNGEE. V shed 0 bases and J shed 4 bases, with 13 bases lying between them. The CDR3 is 15 residues long. The DNA for the CDR3 is TGTGCCAGCAGCGTAGTTGATATGGACAGCTATGGCTACACCTTC. The encoded protein is CASSVVDMDSYGYTF. Based on the CDR3 plus reference TRBV9 and TRBJ1-2, the full variable domain is DSGVTQTPKHLITATGQRVTLRCSPRSGDLSVYWYQQSLDQGLQFLIQYYNGEERAKGNILERFSAQQFPDLHSELNLSSLELGDSALYFCASSVVDMDSYGYTFGSGTRLTVV.

In DNA, the CDR3 is TGTGCCAGCAGTTTACGTGGGGTTGGGGAGGACTACGAGCAGTACTTC. Protein product: CASSLRGVGEDYEQYF. The chain has TRBV27 and TRBJ2-7, with a tentative D call TRBD2 (6 bases). The CDR3 runs to 16 residues. V lost 2 bases and J 3 bases, leaving 17 bases between the germline ends. Per germline, CDR1 MNHEY and CDR2 SMNVEV (reference sequence).

The chain couples TRBV15 to TRBJ2-1, with 9 bases matching TRBD2. The germline V gene has CDR1 LNHNV and CDR2 YYDKDF (reference sequence). Germline trimming cut 9 bases from V and 1 base from J; bases unmatched to any gene: 1. The CDR3 covers 13 residues. CDR3 DNA: TGTGCCACGCGGGAGGGGTCCTACAATGAGCAGTTCTTC. Translation: CATREGSYNEQFF.

This chain joins TRBV20-1 and TRBJ1-1; 7 bases match TRBD1. In germline, CDR1 is DFQATT, CDR2 SNEGSKA (reference sequence). The trim removed 1 base at V and 4 bases at J, leaving 6 bases unmatched. The CDR3 covers 14 residues. CDR3 DNA sequence: TGCAGTGCTAGAGCAACAGGGGTGGGCACTGAAGCTTTCTTT. As protein: CSARATGVGTEAFF.

This chain connects TRBV10-2 to TRBJ2-7; D might be TRBD2 (6 bases). Germline lookup yields CDR1 WSHSY and CDR2 SAAADI. The CDR3 loop spans 14 amino acids. V shed 2 bases and J shed 2 bases, with 10 bases lying between them. The CDR3 nucleotides read TGCGCCAGCAGTGAGGGGGGGACCGCCTACGAGCAGTACTTC. The encoded protein is CASSEGGTAYEQYF.

The rearrangement joins TRBV6-1 to TRBJ1-1; D gene unclear. CDR1 MNHNS and CDR2 SASEGT come from the germline V gene. Between the trimmed V and J ends, which lost 5 bases and 1 base, there was a span of 14 bases. The CDR3 loop spans 15 amino acids. The CDR3, as DNA: TGTGCCAGCAGTCTGTCAGGACGGGAGAACACTGAAGCTTTCTTT. Translation: CASSLSGRENTEAFF.

The chain is built from TRBV27 and TRBJ1-3; TRBD1 matches 8 bases. Germline V gene sequence: CDR1 MNHEY, CDR2 SMNVEV (reference sequence). There are 16 residues in the CDR3. V shed 0 bases and J 5 bases; nucleotides not matched to a gene: 6. In DNA, the CDR3 is TGTGCCAGCAGTTTATCCTTCCAGGGGGCACGAAACACCATATATTTT. It codes for CASSLSFQGARNTIYF.

The rearrangement joins TRBV4-3 to TRBJ2-3; TRBD2 aligns across 12 bases. Germline V lookup: CDR1 LGHNA, CDR2 YSLEER. Unmatched junction bases numbered 3, after V lost 4 bases and J lost 4 bases. The CDR3 covers 15 residues. The CDR3 DNA follows: TGCGCCAGCAGCCGGACTAGCGGGATTCCAGATACGCAGTATTTT. Encoded protein: CASSRTSGIPDTQYF.

The chain has TRBV4-2 and TRBJ2-7, with TRBD1 matching 7 bases. The germline V gene has CDR1 LGHNA and CDR2 YNFKEQ. After removal of 1 base from V and 0 bases from J, the junction contained 9 bases not matched to a gene. The CDR3 length is 17 residues. This chain's CDR3 is CASSQGEQGSFSYEQYF. The CDR3 nucleotides read TGTGCCAGCAGCCAAGGGGAACAGGGGTCCTTCTCCTACGAGCAGTACTTC.

The chain links TRBV6-5 to TRBJ2-3; a weak D match, TRBD2 (5 bases). The germline V and J ends were trimmed by 0 bases and 9 bases, with 16 bases remaining between them. Germline V gene sequence: CDR1 MNHEY, CDR2 SVGAGI. CDR3 length: 15 residues. The CDR3 protein is CASSYSGETSGTQYF. The CDR3 DNA sequence: TGTGCCAGCAGTTACTCCGGGGAAACATCGGGGACGCAGTATTTT.

The chain has TRBV7-9 and TRBJ1-2; 7 bases map to TRBD1. This CDR3 comprises 16 residues. The trim removed 4 bases at V and 6 bases at J, leaving 14 bases unmatched. Germline V lookup: CDR1 SEHNR, CDR2 FQNEAQ (reference sequence). CDR3 region: CASSSDKTGIYDGYTF. Written as DNA, the CDR3 is TGTGCCAGCAGCTCCGACAAGACAGGGATTTATGATGGCTACACCTTC.

This clonotype showed up just once. The genes are TRBV3-1 and TRBJ1-2, with D maybe TRBD1 (6 bases). This CDR3 has 15 amino acids. CDR1 and CDR2 (germline): LGHDT, YNNKEL (reference sequence). V shed 4 bases and J shed 8 bases, with 20 bases lying between them. The CDR3 spells CASSPTAPTGWGYTF. CDR3 coding DNA: TGTGCCAGCAGCCCAACCGCCCCGACAGGTTGGGGCTACACCTTC.

The chain has TRBV20-1 and TRBJ2-1, with TRBD2 matching 13 bases. This CDR3 contains 16 residues. Unmatched junction bases numbered 1, after V lost 0 bases and J lost 2 bases. Germline V gene data show CDR1 as DFQATT and CDR2 as SNEGSKA (reference sequence). CDR3 in DNA: TGCAGTGCTAGAGAGGGGACTAGCGGGACCTACAATGAGCAGTTCTTC. This gives the protein CSAREGTSGTYNEQFF.

This chain uses TRBV7-7 with TRBJ2-3, with D possibly being TRBD2 (5 bases). CDR1 SSHAT and CDR2 FNYEAQ come from the germline V gene (reference sequence). Trimming removed 5 bases at V and 5 bases at J, with 20 bases between. The CDR3 runs to 16 residues. CDR3 coding DNA: TGTGCCAGCAGCCCGACTACGCTGAGCTTGGGAGATACGCAGTATTTT. This gives the protein CASSPTTLSLGDTQYF.

The chain is built from TRBV2 and TRBJ1-5; no clear D. Trimming took 8 bases from V and 6 from J, leaving 11 bases between them. Germline V gene lookup returns CDR1 SNHLY and CDR2 FYNNEI. The CDR3 extends over 12 amino acids. CDR3 sequence reads: CASEGLSQPQHF. CDR3 nucleotide sequence: TGTGCCAGCGAAGGCCTCAGTCAGCCCCAGCATTTT.

The chain has TRBV5-6 and TRBJ2-3; D remains unclear. Germline CDR1 reads SGHDT; CDR2 reads YYEEEE. Deletions cut 0 bases from V and 0 bases from J, with 8 bases between. The CDR3 extends over 15 amino acids. The CDR3 region is CASSLEGTSTDTQYF. For the CDR3, the DNA is TGTGCCAGCAGCTTGGAGGGCACTAGCACAGATACGCAGTATTTT.

The V call is TRBV7-9, the J call TRBJ2-7, with 10 bases that match TRBD1. V shed 4 bases and J 6 bases; nucleotides not matched to a gene: 6. Germline CDR1 is SEHNR and CDR2 is FQNEAQ (reference sequence). The CDR3 consists of 14 residues. The CDR3 DNA follows: TGTGCCAGCAGCTCACCGGGACAGGGGCCCGAGCAGTACTTC. This codes for CASSSPGQGPEQYF.

The chain recombines TRBV3-1 with TRBJ2-7; maybe TRBD1 (5 bases). Between the trimmed V and J ends, which lost 1 base and 0 bases, there was a span of 10 bases. CDR3 size: 15 residues. Germline-derived CDR1 and CDR2 are LGHDT and YNNKEL (reference sequence). The CDR3 loop reads CASSQGGWTSYEQYF. In DNA form, the CDR3 reads TGTGCCAGCAGCCAAGGGGGCTGGACCTCCTACGAGCAGTACTTC.